One sample yielded the 3 T cell receptor beta chains listed below, sequenced in a study of cytomegalovirus exposure and HLA in healthy donors. The PCR had 60 Vbeta and 13 Jbeta primers. Clones were read by immunoSEQ multiplex PCR, and TCRdb kept only the in-frame ones, dropping some. This repertoire shows around 40,000 clones, over 60% found once; its top ten account for 3.5% to 4%. The sequencing sample was made of PBMCs. Source of these receptors: a man between 35 and 55 years old in good health and CMV-seronegative.

This CDR3 is CASLGPTGEQFF. The CDR3 DNA sequence: TGTGCCAGCTTGGGGCCTACAGGTGAGCAGTTCTTC. J is TRBJ2-1 and V is TRBV2, with D possibly being TRBD1 (5 bases). Trimming left V 8 bases short and J 9 bases short, with 14 bases between. Germline V gives CDR1 SNHLY, CDR2 FYNNEI. This CDR3 contains 12 residues.

This clone has just a few counts. This chain links TRBV6-6 with TRBJ1-1, with 9 bases matching TRBD1. Germline trimming cut 2 bases from V and 6 bases from J; bases unmatched to any gene: 4. CDR1 is MNHNY, CDR2 SVGAGI, per germline (reference sequence). The CDR3 length is 14 residues. As DNA, the CDR3 is TGTGCCAGCAGTTACACAGGGGGCCAATCTGAAGCTTTCTTT. Translated, it gives CASSYTGGQSEAFF.

The V and J genes are TRBV30 and TRBJ2-7; 8 bases match TRBD1. With V trimmed by 6 bases and J by 7 bases, 11 bases remained unmatched. The CDR3 has 13 residues. CDR1 and CDR2 (germline): GTSNPN, SVGIG (reference sequence). As DNA, the CDR3 is TGTGCCTGTTACAGGGGGGTCACGGGGGAGCAGTACTTC. It is translated as CACYRGVTGEQYF.